Listed below are T cell receptor beta chains from one sample, sequenced in a study of T cells after posttransplantation cyclophosphamide. The method was immunoSEQ multiplex PCR; TCRdb's version includes in-frame clones alone and lacks a portion of them. In total the sample includes 20,000 to 30,000 clones, none of them seen once. The material sequenced was PBMCs. These receptors were collected from a woman in her 50s in good health, CMV-negative, and a related stem cell transplant donor. CDR3s include the opening cysteine and the closing phenylalanine or tryptophan. A D gene is named only where the DNA matches it firmly. Each size is once, few or many counts, or a class when the clone is expanded.

>.|15|many|TRBV10-3|TRBJ1-2
CAIRVVGARDYGYTF
TGTGCCATCAGGGTGGTGGGGGCGCGGGACTATGGCTACACCTTC
>.|13|many|TRBV4-1|TRBJ1-1
CASSRGMNTEAFF
TGCGCCAGCAGCCGAGGCATGAACACTGAAGCTTTCTTT
>.|11|many|TRBV10-3|TRBJ2-1
CAIARENEQFF
TGTGCCATCGCACGGGAAAATGAGCAGTTCTTC
>.|11|many|TRBV20-1|TRBJ2-5
CSAPTRETQYF
TGCAGTGCTCCGACAAGAGAGACCCAGTACTTC
>.|12|many|TRBV5-5|TRBJ2-1
CASSLAGLGQFF
TGTGCCAGCAGCTTGGCAGGGCTTGGGCAGTTCTTC
>.|16|many|TRBV4-1|TRBJ1-2
CASSQERGTIFNGYTF
TGCGCCAGCAGCCAAGAGAGGGGGACGATATTTAATGGCTACACCTTC
>.|14|many|TRBV30|TRBJ2-7
CAWSRRSFTGEQYF
TGTGCCTGGTCCCGGAGGAGTTTCACGGGCGAGCAGTACTTC
>TRBD1|14|many|TRBV5-4|TRBJ1-1
CASSVTGSDTEAFF
TGTGCCAGCAGCGTGACAGGGAGTGACACTGAAGCTTTCTTT
>TRBD2|13|many|TRBV27|TRBJ2-7
CASRGRGFYEQYF
TGTGCCAGCAGGGGGAGGGGTTTCTACGAGCAGTACTTC
>.|14|many|TRBV10-1|TRBJ1-4
CASSDTGRDEKLFF
TGCGCCAGCAGTGATACCGGGAGAGATGAAAAACTGTTTTTT
>.|13|many|TRBV19|TRBJ1-5
CASGDRRNQPQHF
TGTGCCAGTGGAGACAGAAGGAATCAGCCCCAGCATTTT
>.|13|many|TRBV10-1|TRBJ1-4
CASSESGSEKLFF
TGCGCCAGCAGTGAGTCGGGGAGTGAAAAACTGTTTTTT
>TRBD1|16|many|TRBV7-2|TRBJ2-2
CASSFSGTGNTGELFF
TGTGCCAGCAGCTTTTCCGGGACAGGGAACACCGGGGAGCTGTTTTTT
>TRBD2|18|many|TRBV18|TRBJ2-1
CASSSTGTSGNSYNEQFF
TGTGCCAGCTCATCGACGGGGACTAGCGGGAACTCCTACAATGAGCAGTTCTTC
>.|13|many|TRBV27|TRBJ1-2
CASSLGRAYGYTF
TGTGCCAGCAGTTTAGGCAGGGCCTATGGCTACACCTTC
>.|16|many|TRBV28|TRBJ2-3
CASSLPRILATDTQYF
TGTGCCAGCAGTTTACCGCGGATTTTGGCCACAGATACGCAGTATTTT
>.|16|many|TRBV5-4|TRBJ2-1
CASSSASFLEYNEQFF
TGTGCCAGCAGCTCGGCTAGTTTTCTCGAGTACAATGAGCAGTTCTTC
>.|17|many|TRBV11-1|TRBJ2-7
CASSLAGAGAARYEQYF
TGTGCCAGCAGCTTAGCGGGAGCAGGGGCCGCCCGCTACGAGCAGTACTTC
>.|15|many|TRBV5-1|TRBJ2-7
CASSLAAGTTYEQYF
TGCGCCAGCAGCTTGGCTGCCGGTACTACCTACGAGCAGTACTTC
>TRBD1|14|many|TRBV7-8|TRBJ2-1
CASSFVRGYVEQFF
TGTGCCAGCAGCTTTGTCAGGGGGTATGTTGAGCAGTTCTTC
>.|16|many|TRBV4-1|TRBJ2-1
CASSQEPGRRYNEQFF
TGCGCCAGCAGCCAAGAGCCGGGGAGACGCTACAATGAGCAGTTCTTC
>.|12|many|TRBV23-1|TRBJ2-7
CASSQDSLTQYF
TGCGCCAGCAGCCAGGACTCTTTAACGCAGTACTTC
>TRBD2|15|many|TRBV4-2|TRBJ2-1
CASSHQTSGRNEQFF
TGTGCCAGCAGCCACCAGACTAGCGGGAGAAACGAGCAGTTCTTC
>TRBD1|15|many|TRBV14|TRBJ2-1
CASSQDLQGWNEQFF
TGTGCCAGCAGCCAAGACTTACAGGGGTGGAATGAGCAGTTCTTC
>.|14|many|TRBV29-1|TRBJ1-3
CSVDKGGSGNTIYF
TGCAGCGTTGACAAAGGGGGCTCTGGAAACACCATATATTTT
>TRBD1|13|many|TRBV6-5|TRBJ1-1
CASNRQGNTEAFF
TGTGCCAGTAATCGACAGGGAAACACTGAAGCTTTCTTT